This T cell receptor beta chain was sequenced in a study of blood T cell repertoires in COVID-19. Overall study: Collection of acute and convalescent COVID-19 samples took place in the United States, Italy and Spain. From T cells, B-cell-depleted T cells, or PBMCs came the material, which was cDNA or gDNA.

The CDR3 extends over 12 amino acids. The junction had 3 bases not matched to a gene; V was cut back by 4 bases and J by 7 bases. Looked up from germline, CDR1 is SGHRS and CDR2 is YFSETQ. Per the study methods: Reference gene primers were amplified, and this amplification served to estimate nucleated cell counts. Sequencing used immunoSEQ multiplex PCR; TCRdb keeps in-frame clones, though not all of them. That table is the source of V, J and clone size, and D and trimming were worked out from the DNA. The data hold some 130,000 clones, with 84% observed a single time. Sample: peripheral blood. This chain joins TRBV5-1 and TRBJ1-2; 8 bases line up with TRBD1. The TCR sequence derives from a woman aged 25 to 39 who had recovered from COVID-19. As DNA, the CDR3 is TGCGCCAGCAGCACTACAGGGGGTGGCTACACCTTC. Translated: CASSTTGGGYTF.